Listed below are T cell receptor beta chains from one sample, sequenced in a study of beta chain features in type 1 diabetes. Produced via immunoSEQ multiplex PCR; TCRdb's table is partial and in-frame only. The table records around 290,000 clones, about 7.8% of them present only once. Material for sequencing was central memory CD4+ T cells from blood. These receptor sequences come from a woman aged 18-29 years in good health. Both conserved end residues are part of each CDR3. The D gene is left open where the match is weak. Rows give clone size only sometimes, using once, few, many, or a class for an expanded clone.

d_call	v_call	clone_size	j_call	cdr3_aa	cdr3_nt
.	TRBV5-1	few	TRBJ2-1	CASEGGYNEQFF	TGCGCCAGCGAGGGGGGCTATAATGAGCAGTTCTTC
.	TRBV13	few	TRBJ1-1	CASSLGGRTNTEAFF	TGTGCCAGCAGCTTAGGAGGCAGAACGAACACTGAAGCTTTCTTT
.	TRBV19	few	TRBJ2-5	CASSIGQGAETQYF	TGTGCCAGTAGTATAGGCCAGGGAGCAGAGACCCAGTACTTC
.	TRBV19	.	TRBJ2-6	CASSIRGQMGFGANVLTF	TGTGCCAGTAGTATACGCGGACAGATGGGCTTCGGGGCCAACGTCCTGACTTTC
.	TRBV28	few	TRBJ1-4	CASSTQGYEKLFF	TGTGCCAGCAGTACACAGGGTTATGAAAAACTGTTTTTT
.	TRBV28	once	TRBJ1-5	CASNYQPQHF	TGTGCCAGCAATTATCAGCCCCAGCATTTT
TRBD1	TRBV30	many	TRBJ2-2	CAWDRGASNTGELFF	TGTGCCTGGGACAGGGGGGCATCGAACACCGGGGAGCTGTTTTTT
TRBD2	TRBV29-1	.	TRBJ2-3	CSANGAGTGTDTQYF	TGCAGCGCTAATGGAGCGGGGACCGGCACAGATACGCAGTATTTT
.	TRBV11-2	few	TRBJ1-4	CASSFGTLEKLFF	TGTGCCAGCAGCTTCGGGACTTTGGAAAAACTGTTTTTT
TRBD2	TRBV7-2	few	TRBJ2-1	CASSPQRESYNEQFF	TGTGCCAGCAGCCCGCAGCGGGAGTCCTACAATGAGCAGTTCTTC
.	TRBV21-1	many	TRBJ2-3	CATRGGTDTQYF	TGTGCCACCCGCGGGGGCACAGATACGCAGTATTTT
.	TRBV6-1	many	TRBJ1-1	CASREGKNTEAFF	TGTGCCAGCAGGGAAGGCAAGAACACTGAAGCTTTCTTT
.	TRBV7-8	.	TRBJ2-3	CASSPGGGVADTQYF	TGTGCCAGCAGCCCCGGAGGGGGGGTGGCCGATACGCAGTATTTT
.	TRBV7-3	few	TRBJ2-3	CASSRVEGPGTQYF	TGTGCCAGCAGCCGGGTCGAGGGGCCGGGTACGCAGTATTTT
TRBD2	TRBV5-1	.	TRBJ2-1	CASHTTSGSNEQFF	TGCGCCAGCCACACGACTAGCGGGAGCAATGAGCAGTTCTTC
.	TRBV6-1	.	TRBJ2-7	CASSAPGLNYEQYF	TGTGCCAGCAGTGCGCCGGGTCTAAACTACGAGCAGTACTTC
.	TRBV4-1	.	TRBJ1-5	CASSQDGDTNQPQHF	TGCGCCAGCAGCCAAGACGGGGACACGAATCAGCCCCAGCATTTT
.	TRBV19	few	TRBJ2-1	CASSSWGRPYNEQFF	TGTGCCAGTAGCTCTTGGGGGAGGCCCTACAATGAGCAGTTCTTC
TRBD2	TRBV30	.	TRBJ2-7	CAWSVSSGGEQYF	TGTGCCTGGAGTGTATCTAGCGGCGGCGAGCAGTACTTC
TRBD1	TRBV28	many	TRBJ2-4	CASSLPRTGENIQYF	TGTGCCAGCAGTCTACCTCGGACAGGAGAAAACATTCAGTACTTC
.	TRBV5-1	.	TRBJ1-5	CASSLDGYGNQPQHF	TGCGCCAGCAGCTTGGACGGATACGGCAATCAGCCCCAGCATTTT
TRBD1	TRBV5-1	few	TRBJ1-6	CASSLEDRGVSPLHF	TGCGCCAGCAGCTTGGAGGACAGGGGCGTCTCACCCCTCCACTTT
.	TRBV7-2	few	TRBJ1-5	CASSLEAGQPQHF	TGTGCCAGCAGCTTAGAAGCTGGGCAGCCCCAGCATTTT
.	TRBV4-3	.	TRBJ2-5	CASSQVGGPGLGETQYF	TGCGCCAGCAGCCAAGTCGGAGGGCCAGGGTTGGGGGAGACCCAGTACTTC
.	TRBV18	few	TRBJ1-5	CASSPDGRNQPQHF	TGTGCCAGCTCACCGGACGGTCGCAATCAGCCCCAGCATTTT
.	TRBV11-3	few	TRBJ2-3	CASSLDVRGSTDTQYF	TGTGCCAGCAGCTTAGACGTAAGGGGGAGCACAGATACGCAGTATTTT
TRBD2	TRBV7-2	few	TRBJ2-7	CASSLGLLAGDSPYEQYF	TGTGCCAGCAGCTTAGGTCTCCTAGCGGGAGATTCCCCCTACGAGCAGTACTTC
TRBD1	TRBV28	few	TRBJ1-5	CASSLPGQGWQPQHF	TGTGCCAGCAGTTTACCGGGACAGGGGTGGCAGCCCCAGCATTTT
.	TRBV27	.	TRBJ2-3	CASSLWGTTDTQYF	TGTGCCAGCAGCCTCTGGGGGACCACAGATACGCAGTATTTT
.	TRBV10-3	few	TRBJ2-1	CAISLGGIKTDEQFF	TGTGCCATCAGTCTAGGGGGGATTAAGACCGATGAGCAGTTCTTC